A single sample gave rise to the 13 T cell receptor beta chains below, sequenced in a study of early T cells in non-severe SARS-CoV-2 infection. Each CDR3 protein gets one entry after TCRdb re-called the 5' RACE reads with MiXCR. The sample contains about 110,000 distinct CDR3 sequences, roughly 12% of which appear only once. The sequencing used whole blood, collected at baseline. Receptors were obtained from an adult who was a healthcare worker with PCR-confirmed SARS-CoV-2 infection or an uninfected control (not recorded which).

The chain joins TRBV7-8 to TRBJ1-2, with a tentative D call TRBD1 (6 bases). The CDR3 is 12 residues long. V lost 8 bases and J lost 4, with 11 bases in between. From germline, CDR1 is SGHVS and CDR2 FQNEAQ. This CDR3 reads CASGQRAYGYTF. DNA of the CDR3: TGTGCCAGCGGACAGCGGGCCTATGGCTACACCTTC.

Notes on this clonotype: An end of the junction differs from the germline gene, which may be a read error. The CDR3 protein is CASSLSQRGATDTQCF. Written as DNA, the CDR3 is TGTGCCAGCAGCTTGTCCCAGCGGGGGGCCACAGATACGCAGTGTTTT. The genes are TRBV5-6 and TRBJ2-3, with 9 bases identical to TRBD2. The CDR3 contains 16 residues. Germline V gene sequence: CDR1 SGHDT, CDR2 YYEEEE. Looking up the rest from reference TRBV5-6 and TRBJ2-3 gives the full variable domain: DAGVTQSPTHLIKTRGQQVTLRCSPKSGHDTVSWYQQALGQGPQFIFQYYEEEERQRGNFPDRFSGHQFPNYSSELNVNALLLGDSALYLCASSLSQRGATDTQCFGPGTRLTVL.

CDR3 coding DNA: TGTGCCAGCAGGGAAACGGGCACAGATACGCAGTATTTT. This translates into CASRETGTDTQYF. The V call is TRBV6-5, the J call TRBJ2-3; no clear D gene. V dropped 6 bases and J dropped 1 base, with 8 bases sitting between them. This CDR3 contains 13 residues. Per the germline V gene, CDR1 is MNHEY and CDR2 is SVGAGI.

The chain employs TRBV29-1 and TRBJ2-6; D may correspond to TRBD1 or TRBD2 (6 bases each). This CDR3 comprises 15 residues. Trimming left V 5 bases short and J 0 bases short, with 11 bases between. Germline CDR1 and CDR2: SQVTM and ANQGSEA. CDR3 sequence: CSVRGAASGANVLTF. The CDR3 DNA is TGCAGCGTTAGGGGGGCTGCCTCTGGGGCCAACGTCCTGACTTTC.

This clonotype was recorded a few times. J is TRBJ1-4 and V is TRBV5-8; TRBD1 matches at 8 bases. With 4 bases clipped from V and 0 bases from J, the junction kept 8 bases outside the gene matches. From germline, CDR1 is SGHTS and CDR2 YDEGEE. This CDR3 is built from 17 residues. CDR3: CASSGSTGEATNEKLFF. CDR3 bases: TGTGCCAGCAGCGGTTCGACAGGGGAGGCAACTAATGAAAAACTGTTTTTT.

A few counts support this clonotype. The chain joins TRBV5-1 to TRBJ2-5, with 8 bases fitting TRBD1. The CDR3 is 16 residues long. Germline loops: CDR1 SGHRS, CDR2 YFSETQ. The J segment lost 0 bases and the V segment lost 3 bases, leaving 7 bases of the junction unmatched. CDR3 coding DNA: TGCGCCAGCAGCTCCGGACAGGGACTGTACCAAGAGACCCAGTACTTC. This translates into CASSSGQGLYQETQYF.

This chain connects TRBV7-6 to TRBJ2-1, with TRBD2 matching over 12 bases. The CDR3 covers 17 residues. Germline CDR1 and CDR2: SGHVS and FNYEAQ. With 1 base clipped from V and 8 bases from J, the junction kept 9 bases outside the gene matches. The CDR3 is CASSLVARSSGGDEQFF. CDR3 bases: TGTGCCAGCAGCTTAGTTGCTCGGTCTAGCGGGGGGGATGAGCAGTTCTTC.

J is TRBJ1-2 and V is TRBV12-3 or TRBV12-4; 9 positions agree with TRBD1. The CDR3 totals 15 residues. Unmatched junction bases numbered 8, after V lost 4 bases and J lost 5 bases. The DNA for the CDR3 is TGTGCCAGCAGTTCAAACAGGGGGCCTCGATATGGCTACACCTTC. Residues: CASSSNRGPRYGYTF.

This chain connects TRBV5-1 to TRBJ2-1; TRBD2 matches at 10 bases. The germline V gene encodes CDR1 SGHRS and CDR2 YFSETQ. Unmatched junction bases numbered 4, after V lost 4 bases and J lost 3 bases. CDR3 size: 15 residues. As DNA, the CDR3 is TGCGCCAGCAGCCTCGGACTAGCGGTCTACAATGAGCAGTTCTTC. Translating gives CASSLGLAVYNEQFF.

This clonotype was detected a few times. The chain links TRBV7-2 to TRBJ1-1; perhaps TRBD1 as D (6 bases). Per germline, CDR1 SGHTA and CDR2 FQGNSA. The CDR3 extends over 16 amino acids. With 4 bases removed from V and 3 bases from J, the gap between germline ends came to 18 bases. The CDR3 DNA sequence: TGTGCCAGCAGCTCTAAAGTCCCACAGGGCCACACTGAAGCTTTCTTT. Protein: CASSSKVPQGHTEAFF.

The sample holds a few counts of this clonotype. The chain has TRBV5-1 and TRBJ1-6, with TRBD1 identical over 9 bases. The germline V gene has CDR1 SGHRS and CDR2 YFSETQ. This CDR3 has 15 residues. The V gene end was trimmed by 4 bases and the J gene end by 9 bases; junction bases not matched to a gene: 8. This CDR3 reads CASSMTGGTASPLHF. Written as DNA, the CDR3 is TGCGCCAGCAGCATGACAGGGGGGACAGCTTCACCCCTCCACTTT.

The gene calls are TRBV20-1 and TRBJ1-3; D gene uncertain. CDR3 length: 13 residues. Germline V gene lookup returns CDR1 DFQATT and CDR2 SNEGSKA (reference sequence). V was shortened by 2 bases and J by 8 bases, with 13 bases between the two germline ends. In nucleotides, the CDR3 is TGCAGTGCTAGAAACCCCACGGTGGACACCATATATTTT. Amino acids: CSARNPTVDTIYF.

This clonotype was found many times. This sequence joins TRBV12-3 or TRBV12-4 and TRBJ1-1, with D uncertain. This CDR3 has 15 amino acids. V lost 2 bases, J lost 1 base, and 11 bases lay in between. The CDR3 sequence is CASSLFGGSNTEAFF. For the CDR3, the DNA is TGTGCCAGCAGTTTATTCGGAGGCTCGAACACTGAAGCTTTCTTT.